Listed below are T cell receptor beta chains from one sample, sequenced in a study of T cell changes during pregnancy in multiple sclerosis. The protocol was immunoSEQ multiplex PCR, while the TCRdb copy is restricted to in-frame clones and leaves out a portion. The sample contains tens of thousands of clones, about 90% of which appear only once. Sequenced here: peripheral blood, sampled in the second trimester of pregnancy. Receptors were obtained from a female donor with multiple sclerosis, enrolled in a pregnancy study. Each CDR3 is given without its conserved first and last residue. Size is omitted from some rows. Given values are once, few, many or a class for expanded clones.

j_gene: TRBJ2-5
v_gene: TRBV7-3
abundance: .
CDR3aa: ASSLGPSGGQETQY

j_gene: TRBJ2-2
v_gene: TRBV9
abundance: .
CDR3aa: ASSPRVAGTGELF

j_gene: TRBJ2-3
v_gene: TRBV9
abundance: .
CDR3aa: ASSRGTGDLAPTDTQY

j_gene: TRBJ1-1
v_gene: TRBV9
abundance: .
CDR3aa: ASSPAGFGNTEAF

j_gene: TRBJ2-7
v_gene: TRBV29-1
abundance: .
CDR3aa: SVEGGQGSSPYEQY

j_gene: TRBJ2-7
v_gene: TRBV7-2
abundance: .
CDR3aa: ASNPGGAGGPGEQY

j_gene: TRBJ1-3
v_gene: TRBV27
abundance: .
CDR3aa: ASSPVGRAGNTIY

j_gene: TRBJ2-2
v_gene: TRBV19
abundance: .
CDR3aa: ASSRPQGEDTGELF

j_gene: TRBJ1-2
v_gene: TRBV7-2
abundance: .
CDR3aa: ASSRQGDYGYT

j_gene: TRBJ1-1
v_gene: TRBV6-5
abundance: .
CDR3aa: ASRYRDRGAEAF

j_gene: TRBJ1-4
v_gene: TRBV27
abundance: .
CDR3aa: ASSLFPWGTEVEKLF

j_gene: TRBJ1-1
v_gene: TRBV5-6
abundance: .
CDR3aa: ASTVQGAGVGEAF

j_gene: TRBJ1-6
v_gene: TRBV23-1
abundance: .
CDR3aa: ASTNSPLH

j_gene: TRBJ1-2
v_gene: TRBV7-2
abundance: .
CDR3aa: ASSLTTASNYGYT

j_gene: TRBJ1-5
v_gene: TRBV19
abundance: .
CDR3aa: ASSMGPGDRRSNQPQH

j_gene: TRBJ2-1
v_gene: TRBV4-1
abundance: .
CDR3aa: ASSQASPAAGWSSYNEQF

j_gene: TRBJ1-1
v_gene: TRBV4-1
abundance: .
CDR3aa: ASSQGWASNTEAF

j_gene: TRBJ1-2
v_gene: TRBV25-1
abundance: once
CDR3aa: ASSNRGLIYGYT

j_gene: TRBJ1-2
v_gene: TRBV4-1
abundance: .
CDR3aa: ASSQASSGGRGDINYGYT

j_gene: TRBJ2-7
v_gene: TRBV6-5
abundance: few
CDR3aa: ASSTERGPAYEQY

j_gene: TRBJ2-7
v_gene: TRBV4-2
abundance: .
CDR3aa: ASSQGLDRAYEQY

j_gene: TRBJ1-2
v_gene: TRBV5-4
abundance: .
CDR3aa: ASTLPRGTNYGYT

j_gene: TRBJ1-1
v_gene: TRBV7-3
abundance: .
CDR3aa: ASSPGRGNTEAF

j_gene: TRBJ2-1
v_gene: TRBV5-1
abundance: .
CDR3aa: ASAPGTSAYNEQF

j_gene: TRBJ2-5
v_gene: TRBV7-2
abundance: .
CDR3aa: ASSLSRGQETQY

j_gene: TRBJ2-1
v_gene: TRBV6-1
abundance: .
CDR3aa: ASSEVGLADNEQF

j_gene: TRBJ2-2
v_gene: TRBV4-2
abundance: .
CDR3aa: ASSQLPGLAGGILGGELF

j_gene: TRBJ2-3
v_gene: TRBV7-2
abundance: .
CDR3aa: ASSPRDRVTDTQY

j_gene: TRBJ2-2
v_gene: TRBV5-8
abundance: .
CDR3aa: ASSLVRAGELF

j_gene: TRBJ1-1
v_gene: TRBV5-6
abundance: .
CDR3aa: ASSEGLRADTEAF

j_gene: TRBJ1-1
v_gene: TRBV7-2
abundance: .
CDR3aa: ASSLLSGQGAF

j_gene: TRBJ2-1
v_gene: TRBV27
abundance: .
CDR3aa: ASGTSGGYNEQF

j_gene: TRBJ1-1
v_gene: TRBV9
abundance: once
CDR3aa: ASSVAQGQATEAF

j_gene: TRBJ2-5
v_gene: TRBV14
abundance: .
CDR3aa: ASSQDRWETQY

j_gene: TRBJ2-3
v_gene: TRBV5-6
abundance: .
CDR3aa: ATARKLAGRTDTQY

j_gene: TRBJ2-7
v_gene: TRBV7-2
abundance: .
CDR3aa: ASRPSSGGPYEQY

j_gene: TRBJ2-3
v_gene: TRBV7-9
abundance: .
CDR3aa: ASSPSGVNTDTQY

j_gene: TRBJ2-2
v_gene: TRBV9
abundance: .
CDR3aa: ASSATQGDTGELF

j_gene: TRBJ2-7
v_gene: TRBV7-2
abundance: .
CDR3aa: ASSLGQGSSYEQY

j_gene: TRBJ2-7
v_gene: TRBV19
abundance: .
CDR3aa: ASSMRGNTA

j_gene: TRBJ1-1
v_gene: TRBV6-5
abundance: .
CDR3aa: ASSRSTGPNTEAF

j_gene: .
v_gene: TRBV5-1
abundance: .
CDR3aa: ASSSQGYEQY

j_gene: TRBJ1-1
v_gene: TRBV7-2
abundance: .
CDR3aa: ASSLGTAATEAF

j_gene: TRBJ1-1
v_gene: TRBV6-1
abundance: .
CDR3aa: ATSRVPMNTEAF

j_gene: TRBJ1-2
v_gene: TRBV6-5
abundance: .
CDR3aa: ASTEHRGQSGYT

j_gene: TRBJ2-5
v_gene: TRBV18
abundance: .
CDR3aa: ASSPPSARGGPGTQY

j_gene: TRBJ2-1
v_gene: TRBV19
abundance: .
CDR3aa: ASSRGQPYNEQF

j_gene: TRBJ1-6
v_gene: TRBV18
abundance: few
CDR3aa: ASSLKESYNSPLH

j_gene: TRBJ1-5
v_gene: TRBV7-2
abundance: .
CDR3aa: ASSAEGAQPQH

j_gene: TRBJ2-7
v_gene: TRBV4-3
abundance: once
CDR3aa: ASRSGGRIEQY

j_gene: TRBJ2-1
v_gene: TRBV19
abundance: .
CDR3aa: ASSIVSPENYNEQF

j_gene: TRBJ1-6
v_gene: TRBV11-2
abundance: .
CDR3aa: ASSLGGTAYNSPLH

j_gene: TRBJ1-1
v_gene: TRBV6-5
abundance: .
CDR3aa: ASSRPGLTNTEAF

j_gene: TRBJ1-5
v_gene: TRBV7-2
abundance: once
CDR3aa: ASSPGQGNQPQH

j_gene: TRBJ1-5
v_gene: TRBV21-1
abundance: .
CDR3aa: ASSKARRRHPYSNQPQH

j_gene: TRBJ1-1
v_gene: TRBV5-4
abundance: .
CDR3aa: ASSPDSQRNTEAF

j_gene: TRBJ2-7
v_gene: TRBV7-7
abundance: .
CDR3aa: ASSLFDGEYEQY

j_gene: TRBJ1-3
v_gene: TRBV7-2
abundance: .
CDR3aa: ASSYRVGNTIY

j_gene: TRBJ1-6
v_gene: TRBV7-2
abundance: .
CDR3aa: ASSSFGRTGGTPLH

j_gene: TRBJ1-2
v_gene: TRBV4-3
abundance: .
CDR3aa: ASSWSDYGYT